This T cell receptor (beta chain) was documented in a study of shared T cell receptors in the human thymus. The data were produced by immunoSEQ multiplex PCR, yet TCRdb's version contains in-frame clones alone and is incomplete. The profile covers approximately 580,000 clones, with approximately 80% appearing a single time and approximately 0.013% taken by the ten largest. The germline gives CDR1 SGHTA, CDR2 FQGNSA. The CDR3 is 14 amino acids. Trimming removed 5 bases from V and 5 bases from J, with 15 bases in between. These data were also reused for a study on human thymus T cells.

The sample was thymocytes. This chain connects TRBV7-2 to TRBJ2-5; tentatively, D is TRBD2 (5 bases). The receptor's source is a boy less than two years old with a congenital heart defect. Here the CDR3 DNA reads TGTGCCAGCAGCCCCAAGGGAGAGTTTGAGACCCAGTACTTC. Its translation: CASSPKGEFETQYF.